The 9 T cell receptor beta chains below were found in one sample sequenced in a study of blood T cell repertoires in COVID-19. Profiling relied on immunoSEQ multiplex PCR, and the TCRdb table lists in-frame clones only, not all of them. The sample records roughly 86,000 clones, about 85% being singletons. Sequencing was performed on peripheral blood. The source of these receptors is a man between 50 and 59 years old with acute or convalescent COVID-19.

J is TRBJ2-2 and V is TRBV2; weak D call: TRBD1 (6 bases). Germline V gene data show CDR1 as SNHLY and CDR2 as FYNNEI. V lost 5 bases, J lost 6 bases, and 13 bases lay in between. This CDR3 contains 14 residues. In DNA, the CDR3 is TGTGCCAGCAGTAGGGGGATCAATGCCGGGGAGCTGTTTTTT. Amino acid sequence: CASSRGINAGELFF.

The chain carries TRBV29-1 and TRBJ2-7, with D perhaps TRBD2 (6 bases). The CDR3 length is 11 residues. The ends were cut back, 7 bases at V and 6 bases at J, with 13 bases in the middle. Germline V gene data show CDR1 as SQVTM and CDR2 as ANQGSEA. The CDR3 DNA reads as TGCAGCGCTCCATCCGGGGGCGAGCAGTACTTC. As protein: CSAPSGGEQYF.

The CDR3 DNA reads TGTGCCAGCAGCTTAAGGGGACAGGAGAATTCACCCCTCCACTTT. This encodes CASSLRGQENSPLHF. The chain carries TRBV7-9 and TRBJ1-6; 8 nucleotides line up with TRBD1. J lost 7 bases, V lost 2 bases, and 4 bases had no gene match. Germline CDR1 and CDR2: SEHNR and FQNEAQ (reference sequence). The CDR3 runs to 15 residues.

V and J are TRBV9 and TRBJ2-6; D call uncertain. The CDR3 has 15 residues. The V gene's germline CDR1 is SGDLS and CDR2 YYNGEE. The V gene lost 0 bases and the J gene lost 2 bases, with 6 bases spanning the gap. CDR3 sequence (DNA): TGTGCCAGCAGCGTAGGGTCAGCTGGGGCCAACGTCCTGACTTTC. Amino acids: CASSVGSAGANVLTF.

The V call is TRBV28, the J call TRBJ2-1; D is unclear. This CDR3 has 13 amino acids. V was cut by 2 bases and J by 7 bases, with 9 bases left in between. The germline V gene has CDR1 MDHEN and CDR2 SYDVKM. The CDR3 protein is CASSLGLINEQFF. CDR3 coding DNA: TGTGCCAGCAGTTTAGGGCTGATTAATGAGCAGTTCTTC.

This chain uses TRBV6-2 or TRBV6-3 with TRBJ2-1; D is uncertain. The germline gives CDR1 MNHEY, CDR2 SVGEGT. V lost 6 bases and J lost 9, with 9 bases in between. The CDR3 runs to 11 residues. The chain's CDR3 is CASSQLAEQFF. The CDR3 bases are TGTGCCAGCAGCCAACTTGCTGAGCAGTTCTTC.

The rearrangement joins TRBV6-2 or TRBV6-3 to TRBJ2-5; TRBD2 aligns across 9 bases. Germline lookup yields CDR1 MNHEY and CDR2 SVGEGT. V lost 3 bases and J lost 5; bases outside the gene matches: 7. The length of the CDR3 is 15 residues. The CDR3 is CASSYLREGRETQYF. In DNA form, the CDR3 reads TGTGCCAGCAGTTATTTGCGGGAGGGCCGGGAGACCCAGTACTTC.

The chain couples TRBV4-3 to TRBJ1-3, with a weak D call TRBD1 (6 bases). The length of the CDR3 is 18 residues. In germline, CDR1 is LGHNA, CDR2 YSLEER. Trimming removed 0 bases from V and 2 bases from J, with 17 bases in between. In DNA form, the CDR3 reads TGCGCCAGCAGCCAAGAATCGTACAGGGTGGGCACTGGAAACACCATATATTTT. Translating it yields CASSQESYRVGTGNTIYF.

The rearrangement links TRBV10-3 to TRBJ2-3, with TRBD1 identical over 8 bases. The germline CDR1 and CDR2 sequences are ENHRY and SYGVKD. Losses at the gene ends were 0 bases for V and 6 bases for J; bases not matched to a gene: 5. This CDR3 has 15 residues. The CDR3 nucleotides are TGTGCCATCAGTGAGTCTCAGGGGGCAGGGGATACGCAGTATTTT. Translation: CAISESQGAGDTQYF.